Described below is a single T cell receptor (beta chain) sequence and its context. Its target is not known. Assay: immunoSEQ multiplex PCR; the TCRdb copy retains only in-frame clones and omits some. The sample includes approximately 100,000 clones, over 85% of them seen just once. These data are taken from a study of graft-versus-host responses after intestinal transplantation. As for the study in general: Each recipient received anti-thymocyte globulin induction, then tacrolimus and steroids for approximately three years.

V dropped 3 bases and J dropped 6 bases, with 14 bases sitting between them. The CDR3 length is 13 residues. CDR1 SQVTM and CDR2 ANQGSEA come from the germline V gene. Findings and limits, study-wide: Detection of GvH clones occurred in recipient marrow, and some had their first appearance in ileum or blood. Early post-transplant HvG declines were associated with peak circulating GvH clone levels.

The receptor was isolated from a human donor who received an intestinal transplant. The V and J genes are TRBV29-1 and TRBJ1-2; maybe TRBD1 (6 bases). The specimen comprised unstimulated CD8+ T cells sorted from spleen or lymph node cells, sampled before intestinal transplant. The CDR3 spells CSVEQQGRNGYTF. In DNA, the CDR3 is TGCAGCGTTGAGCAACAGGGAAGGAATGGCTACACCTTC. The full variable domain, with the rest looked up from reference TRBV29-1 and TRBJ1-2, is SAVISQKPSRDICQRGTSLTIQCQVDSQVTMMFWYRQQPGQSLTLIATANQGSEATYESGFVIDKFPISRPNLTFSTLTVSNMSPEDSSIYLCSVEQQGRNGYTFGSGTRLTVV.